This is a list of T cell receptor beta chains from one sample in a study of early T cells in non-severe SARS-CoV-2 infection. TCRdb reanalysed the 5' RACE reads using MiXCR and keeps one entry per CDR3 protein. The sample carries about 89,000 distinct CDR3 sequences, roughly 14% recorded once. The sequenced sample consisted of whole blood. The receptors stem from an adult who was a healthcare worker with PCR-confirmed SARS-CoV-2 infection or an uninfected control (not recorded which). Each CDR3 is given with its conserved first and last residue. The order of the fields is V gene, J gene, clone size, CDR3 length, D gene, CDR3 DNA, CDR3 protein. A D gene is named only where the DNA matches it firmly. The listing skips clone size in some rows; elsewhere it reads once, few, many or a size class.

TRBV4-1	TRBJ2-6	.	17	.	TGCGCCAGCAGCCCTTCCCGCAGGAAATCTGGGGCCAACGTCCTGACTTTC	CASSPSRRKSGANVLTF
TRBV20-1	TRBJ1-3	.	17	.	TGCAGTGCCCGAACGAGCTTCGCAAAATCCTCTGGAAACACCATATATTTT	CSARTSFAKSSGNTIYF
TRBV7-8	TRBJ2-1	.	13	.	TGTGCCAGCAGCTTCCTACAGGGCAATGAGCAGTTCTTC	CASSFLQGNEQFF
TRBV7-6	TRBJ2-5	.	14	.	TGTGCCAGCAGCTTAGTGGCAGCGTCGGAGACCCAGTACTTC	CASSLVAASETQYF
TRBV10-1	TRBJ2-2	.	18	.	TGCGCCAGCAGTGAGTCGGACAGATTTAGGCCGAACACCGGGGAGCTGTTTTTT	CASSESDRFRPNTGELFF
TRBV5-5	TRBJ2-3	many	17	TRBD2	TGTGCCAGCAGCCCGGTCGGGGGCGGGGGGCGCACAGATACGCAGTATTTT	CASSPVGGGGRTDTQYF
TRBV29-1	TRBJ2-2	once	12	.	TGCAGCGGGAACCGGGACGGCGGGGAGCTGTTTTTT	CSGNRDGGELFF
TRBV3-1	TRBJ2-3	.	16	TRBD2	TGTGCCAGCAGCCAAGTGCAGCGGGGGGCAGGGAATACGCAGTATTTT	CASSQVQRGAGNTQYF
TRBV10-2	TRBJ1-1	.	13	.	TGCGCCAGCAGTGAAACTTCCGGACTACCGGCTTTCTTT	CASSETSGLPAFF
TRBV24-1	TRBJ2-1	many	16	.	TGTGCCACCAGTGATACAGGGGGAGGGACCTACAATGAGCAGTTCTTC	CATSDTGGGTYNEQFF
TRBV19	TRBJ2-5	few	13	.	TGTGCCAGTAGTCTTGGACTGCAAGAGACCCAGTACTTC	CASSLGLQETQYF
TRBV30	TRBJ2-5	.	15	.	TGTGCCTGGAGTTTTATGGGGGTTGGATATGAGACCCAGTACTTC	CAWSFMGVGYETQYF
TRBV20-1	TRBJ2-1	.	12	.	TGCAGTGCTAGAGAATCTTTGAATGAGCAGTTCTTC	CSARESLNEQFF
TRBV27	TRBJ2-1	.	16	.	TGTGCCAGCAGTTTTACGCAGGGCAAGCCCTACAATGAGCAGTTCTTC	CASSFTQGKPYNEQFF
TRBV5-4	TRBJ2-1	many	16	.	TGTGCCAGCAGCCGGGATTCGCGGGCTGCCAACAATGAGCAGTTCTTC	CASSRDSRAANNEQFF
TRBV5-1	TRBJ2-3	many	15	.	TGCGCCAGCAGCTTGGCAGGGGACTTGCCAGATACGCAGTATTTT	CASSLAGDLPDTQYF
TRBV20-1	TRBJ2-1	.	10	.	TGCAGTGCTAGAGATTTTGAGCAGTTCTTC	CSARDFEQFF
TRBV11-2	TRBJ2-3	few	15	.	TGTGCCAGCAGCTTAGACGGCGGGGCCACAGATACGCAGTATTTT	CASSLDGGATDTQYF
TRBV5-4	TRBJ1-1	few	15	.	TGTGCCAGCAGAATGGGGGCTCAAGGGGACACTGAAGCTTTCTTT	CASRMGAQGDTEAFF
TRBV3-1	TRBJ1-1	.	14	.	TGTGCCAGCAGCGGGTCCGTTGTGGGCAGAGAAGCTTTCTTT	CASSGSVVGREAFF
TRBV29-1	TRBJ2-3	.	14	TRBD2	TGCAGCGTTTGCTGGACTAGCGCATCAGATACGCAGTATTTT	CSVCWTSASDTQYF